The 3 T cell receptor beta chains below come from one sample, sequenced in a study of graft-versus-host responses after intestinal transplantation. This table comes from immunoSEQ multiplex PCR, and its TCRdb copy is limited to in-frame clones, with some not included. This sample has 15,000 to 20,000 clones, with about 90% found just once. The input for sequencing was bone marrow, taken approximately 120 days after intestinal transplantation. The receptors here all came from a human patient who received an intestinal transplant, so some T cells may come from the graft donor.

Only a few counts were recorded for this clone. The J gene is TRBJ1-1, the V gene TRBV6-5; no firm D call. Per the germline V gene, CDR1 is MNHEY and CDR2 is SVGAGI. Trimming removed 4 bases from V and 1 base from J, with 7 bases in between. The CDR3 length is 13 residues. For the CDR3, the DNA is TGTGCCAGCAGTTCCGTATCGAACACTGAAGCTTTCTTT. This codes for CASSSVSNTEAFF.

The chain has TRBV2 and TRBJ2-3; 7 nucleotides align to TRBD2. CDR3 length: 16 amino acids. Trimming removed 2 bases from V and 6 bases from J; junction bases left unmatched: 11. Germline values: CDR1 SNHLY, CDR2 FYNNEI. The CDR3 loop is CASSENPSGTPDTQYF. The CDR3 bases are TGTGCCAGCAGTGAAAATCCTAGCGGTACCCCCGATACGCAGTATTTT.

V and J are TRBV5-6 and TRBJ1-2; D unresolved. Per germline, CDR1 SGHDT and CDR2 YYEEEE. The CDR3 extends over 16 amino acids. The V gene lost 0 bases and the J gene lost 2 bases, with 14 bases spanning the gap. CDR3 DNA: TGTGCCAGCAGCTTGGGCCCTGGACGGACGAACTATGGCTACACCTTC. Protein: CASSLGPGRTNYGYTF.